Listed here are 19 T cell receptor beta chains from one sample, sequenced in a study of Tregs in tolerant kidney transplant recipients. The protocol was immunoSEQ multiplex PCR, while the TCRdb copy is restricted to in-frame clones and leaves out a portion. Of under 90,000 clones in the sample, 91% were seen once. Recipients received nonmyeloablative bone marrow transplants from related graft donors, with transient mixed chimerism. The sample here was CD4+ T cells from blood (PBMCs), taken 24 months after the transplant. The receptors come from a human patient who received a combined kidney and bone marrow transplant. The graft donor may be the source of some T cells.

The CDR3 DNA follows: TGCGCCAGCAGGCGCGGAGGCAGCACAGATACGCAGTATTTT. Its translation is CASRRGGSTDTQYF. This rearrangement joins TRBV5-1 to TRBJ2-3, with D maybe TRBD2 (5 bases). Germline CDR1 is SGHRS and CDR2 is YFSETQ. There are 14 residues in the CDR3. Trimming took 5 bases from V and 0 from J, leaving 10 bases between them.

V usage is TRBV10-3 and J usage is TRBJ2-6, with 7 bases that match TRBD2. Germline CDR1 and CDR2: ENHRY and SYGVKD. The CDR3 loop spans 15 amino acids. V gave up 7 bases and J gave up 4 bases; unmatched junction bases: 7. The DNA for the CDR3 is TGTGCCATCACTGGGGGGGGTTCCGGGGCCAACGTCCTGACTTTC. Translated, it gives CAITGGGSGANVLTF.

The chain recombines TRBV7-9 with TRBJ2-3; 9 bases line up with TRBD1. J was trimmed by 2 bases and V by 4 bases; bases with no gene match: 4. The CDR3 is 15 amino acids. The V gene's germline CDR1 is SEHNR and CDR2 FQNEAQ (reference sequence). The CDR3 reads CASSSGDRVTDTQYF. CDR3 sequence (DNA): TGTGCCAGCAGCTCCGGGGACAGGGTCACAGATACGCAGTATTTT. Variable domain in full (rest from reference TRBV7-9 and TRBJ2-3): DTGVSQNPRHKITKRGQNVTFRCDPISEHNRLYWYRQTLGQGPEFLTYFQNEAQLEKSRLLSDRFSAERPKGSFSTLEIQRTEQGDSAMYLCASSSGDRVTDTQYFGPGTRLTVL.

The chain carries TRBV6-6 and TRBJ2-7, with 10 bases that match TRBD1. The V segment lost 6 bases and the J segment 5 bases; nucleotides outside the gene matches: 4. The CDR3 totals 13 residues. Germline values: CDR1 MNHNY, CDR2 SVGAGI (reference sequence). The CDR3 protein is CASRRQGADEQYF. As DNA, the CDR3 is TGTGCCAGCAGAAGACAGGGGGCGGACGAGCAGTACTTC.

The chain uses TRBV5-4 and TRBJ2-3; TRBD2 agrees at 14 bases. The ends lost 4 bases at V and 0 bases at J; junction bases unmatched: 4. The CDR3 has 17 amino acids. Germline CDR1 and CDR2: SGHNT and YYREEE (reference sequence). This chain's CDR3 is CASSRTSGGRSTDTQYF. CDR3 in DNA: TGTGCCAGCAGCAGGACTAGCGGGGGGCGAAGCACAGATACGCAGTATTTT.

The chain links TRBV7-3 to TRBJ2-4, with D possibly matching TRBD2 (6 bases). The V end lost 4 bases, the J end lost 2 bases, and 15 bases lay between the germline ends. The length of the CDR3 is 16 residues. Germline V lookup: CDR1 SGHTA, CDR2 FQGTGA. The DNA for the CDR3 is TGTGCCAGCAGCTCCCAGGGAGGCGCGACCAAAAACATTCAGTACTTC. Encoded protein: CASSSQGGATKNIQYF.

The chain is built from TRBV11-2 and TRBJ2-7; TRBD1 agrees at 7 bases. Germline V gene lookup returns CDR1 SGHAT and CDR2 FQNNGV. V trimming: 5 bases; J trimming: 1 base; junction bases outside the gene matches: 11. CDR3 length equals 16 residues. CDR3 nucleotide sequence: TGTGCCAGCAGCACATCAAGGACAGGTCTATCCTACGAGCAGTACTTC. Protein: CASSTSRTGLSYEQYF.

CDR3 sequence reads: CATSRALGLLLVEQYF. The CDR3 region has the DNA TGTGCCACCAGCAGAGCTCTTGGGCTCTTGCTTGTGGAGCAGTACTTC. V is TRBV15 and J is TRBJ2-7; D remains ambiguous. V gave up 1 base and J gave up 7 bases, with 20 bases separating them. The CDR3 is 16 amino acids. Germline loops: CDR1 LNHNV, CDR2 YYDKDF (reference sequence).

The chain employs TRBV13 and TRBJ2-1; maybe TRBD2 (7 bases). This CDR3 contains 17 residues. With 5 bases removed from V and 12 bases from J, the gap between germline ends came to 29 bases. CDR1 and CDR2 (germline): PRHDT, FYEKMQ (reference sequence). CDR3 residues: CASSLDGGAGTTKGQFF. CDR3 sequence (DNA): TGTGCCAGCAGCCTCGATGGGGGGGCGGGGACAACAAAAGGGCAGTTCTTC. Based on the CDR3 plus reference TRBV13 and TRBJ2-1, the full variable domain is AAGVIQSPRHLIKEKRETATLKCYPIPRHDTVYWYQQGPGQDPQFLISFYEKMQSDKGSIPDRFSAQQFSDYHSELNMSSLELGDSALYFCASSLDGGAGTTKGQFFGPGTRLTVL.

The chain is built from TRBV7-3 and TRBJ2-7, with 11 bases fitting TRBD2. V shed 2 bases and J 1 base; nucleotides not matched to a gene: 4. In germline, CDR1 is SGHTA, CDR2 FQGTGA. CDR3 length equals 16 residues. CDR3: CASSLLVAGGSYEQYF. CDR3 nucleotides: TGTGCCAGCAGCTTATTGGTAGCGGGAGGGTCCTACGAGCAGTACTTC.

The chain links TRBV10-3 to TRBJ2-3, with 11 bases aligning to TRBD2. Trimming took 5 bases from V and 5 from J; bases not matched to a gene: 6. Germline V gene sequence: CDR1 ENHRY, CDR2 SYGVKD. This CDR3 contains 15 residues. The CDR3 spells CAISILAGEGDTQYF. In nucleotides, the CDR3 is TGTGCCATCAGTATACTAGCGGGAGAAGGAGATACGCAGTATTTT.

The V gene is TRBV29-1, the J gene TRBJ2-1; possibly TRBD2 for D (6 bases). This CDR3 has 14 amino acids. V shed 0 bases and J shed 3 bases, with 9 bases lying between them. CDR1 is SQVTM and CDR2 is ANQGSEA in the germline V gene. The CDR3 here is CSVEDQGGYNEQFF. CDR3 in DNA: TGCAGCGTTGAAGACCAGGGAGGCTACAATGAGCAGTTCTTC.

V is TRBV4-3 and J is TRBJ2-3, with D possibly being TRBD2 (5 bases). The CDR3 is 18 amino acids. The germline V and J ends were trimmed by 0 bases and 0 bases, with 16 bases remaining between them. Germline V lookup: CDR1 LGHNA, CDR2 YSLEER. The DNA of the CDR3 is TGCGCCAGCAGCCAAGACCCGGACTTTTCTACTAGCACAGATACGCAGTATTTT. Amino acids: CASSQDPDFSTSTDTQYF.

This clone is a singleton in its sample. The chain joins TRBV5-1 to TRBJ2-2; 8 bases are shared with TRBD1. Germline V gene data show CDR1 as SGHRS and CDR2 as YFSETQ. The length of the CDR3 is 16 residues. The trim removed 1 base at V and 4 bases at J, leaving 6 bases unmatched. The CDR3 region has the DNA TGCGCCAGCAGCTTGATAGTGACAGGGGCCACCGGGGAGCTGTTTTTT. Its protein is CASSLIVTGATGELFF.

DNA for the CDR3: TGTGCCAGCAGCTTAGAGATCGGGGGGGATGGGGCAGATACGCAGTATTTT. As protein: CASSLEIGGDGADTQYF. The V and J genes are TRBV11-3 and TRBJ2-3, with 8 bases aligning to TRBD2. Germline assignment: CDR1 SGHNT and CDR2 YENEEA. J gave up 4 bases and V 0 bases, and 9 bases lay outside the gene matches. CDR3 length equals 17 residues.

This rearrangement joins TRBV11-2 to TRBJ1-2, with TRBD1 matching 8 bases. Germline CDR1 reads SGHAT; CDR2 reads FQNNGV. V lost 1 base to trimming and J lost 7 bases; unmatched junction nucleotides: 11. CDR3 length equals 16 residues. The CDR3 DNA reads as TGTGCCAGCAGCTTAGCGGGACAGGCTAGGATTTTTGGCTACACCTTC. This encodes CASSLAGQARIFGYTF.

This clone occurred once. V is TRBV19 and J is TRBJ2-2, with TRBD2 as a possible D gene (6 bases). The CDR3 is made up of 16 amino acids. Germline values: CDR1 LNHDA, CDR2 SQIVND (reference sequence). The germline V and J ends were trimmed by 4 bases and 3 bases, with 15 bases remaining between them. CDR3 nucleotide sequence: TGTGCCAGTAGTAGGGGACTCCCTATCCACACCGGGGAGCTGTTTTTT. It codes for CASSRGLPIHTGELFF.

V is TRBV2 and J is TRBJ2-2; 10 nucleotides align to TRBD1. With 8 bases clipped from V and 6 bases from J, the junction kept 6 bases outside the gene matches. Per the germline V gene, CDR1 is SNHLY and CDR2 is FYNNEI. CDR3 length: 14 residues. The CDR3 DNA sequence: TGTGCCAGCCGGGGGACAGGGGAAGCCGGGGAGCTGTTTTTT. It codes for CASRGTGEAGELFF.

This clone was counted once. This CDR3 is CASSLAMTRPTGELFF. As DNA, the CDR3 is TGTGCCAGCAGCTTAGCCATGACTAGACCCACCGGGGAGCTGTTTTTT. J is TRBJ2-2 and V is TRBV13, with a weak D call TRBD2 (6 bases). Trimming removed 1 base at V and 4 bases at J, with 13 bases between. There are 16 residues in the CDR3. Germline V CDR1 and CDR2: PRHDT, FYEKMQ (reference sequence).